This passage covers 21 T cell receptor beta chains from one sample sequenced in a study of human T cells and chemical hapten exposure. A single record per CDR3 protein comes from TCRdb applying MiXCR to the RACE reads. This sample carries tens of thousands of distinct CDR3 sequences, 32% of them seen once, and the ten largest clones take 8.9%. Indicated time point: patch test 1, 2 weeks after DPC sensitization. Treatment denoted: therapeutic diphenylcyclopropenone sensitization with weekly scalp DPC. The sample here was whole blood, taken in connection with sensitization to the hapten diphenylcyclopropenone (DPC). These receptors came from a man aged 35 to 55 with alopecia areata. Some clones in this sample may be carry-over from other donors' samples.

There are a few counts of this clonotype. In DNA, the CDR3 is TGTGCCAGCTCCCCGGGACTCCAGGGATCGGGAGAGACCCAGTACTTC. Protein: CASSPGLQGSGETQYF. The chain uses TRBV18 and TRBJ2-5; possibly TRBD2 for D (6 bases). The CDR3 is 16 residues long. CDR1 is KGHSH, CDR2 LQKENI, per germline. Trimming left V 6 bases short and J 4 bases short, with 21 bases between.

This sequence joins TRBV4-2 and TRBJ2-3; 11 bases are shared with TRBD2. The J segment lost 4 bases and the V segment lost 9 bases, leaving 6 bases of the junction unmatched. Germline lookup yields CDR1 LGHNA and CDR2 YNFKEQ. The CDR3 contains 14 residues. The CDR3 here is CASQLGLAADTQYF. As DNA, the CDR3 is TGTGCCAGTCAGCTGGGACTAGCGGCAGATACGCAGTATTTT.

This clonotype was recorded once. In DNA form, the CDR3 reads TGTGCCAGCAGCGCCGGGACTAGCGCTTCCAATGAGCAGTTCTTC. This encodes CASSAGTSASNEQFF. The chain joins TRBV27 to TRBJ2-1, with 10 bases identical to TRBD2. V lost 6 bases, J lost 6 bases, and 8 bases stayed unmatched. Germline loops: CDR1 MNHEY, CDR2 SMNVEV (reference sequence). This CDR3 spans 15 amino acids.

This chain connects TRBV11-2 to TRBJ2-7; tentative D call: TRBD2 (6 bases). Deletions cut 5 bases from V and 4 bases from J, with 21 bases between. This CDR3 comprises 16 residues. The V gene's germline CDR1 is SGHAT and CDR2 FQNNGV. CDR3 residues: CASSRGWDSSFYEQYF. CDR3 coding DNA: TGTGCCAGCAGCCGAGGGTGGGACTCTAGCTTTTACGAGCAGTACTTC.

V and J are TRBV5-1 and TRBJ2-5; 8 bases fit TRBD2. The CDR3 sequence is 14 residues long. Germline CDR1 reads SGHRS; CDR2 reads YFSETQ. After removal of 0 bases from V and 5 bases from J, the junction contained 3 bases not matched to a gene. CDR3 coding DNA: TGCGCCAGCAGCTTGGTCGGGAGGGCTGAGACCCAGTACTTC. This codes for CASSLVGRAETQYF.

This clonotype was counted between two and nine times. The rearrangement links TRBV4-1 to TRBJ2-1; the D is unclear. Trimming took off 5 bases at V and 6 bases at J, with 8 bases between the two ends. CDR1 MGHRA and CDR2 YSYEKL come from the germline V gene. This CDR3 spans 12 amino acids. CDR3 sequence: CASSNVPNEQFF. CDR3 nucleotides: TGCGCCAGCAGCAATGTCCCCAATGAGCAGTTCTTC.

CDR3 bases: TGTGCCAGCAGCTTAGGGGGACTAGCGGGAGGCACAGATACGCAGTATTTT. This gives the protein CASSLGGLAGGTDTQYF. This chain links TRBV11-2 with TRBJ2-3, with 14 bases fitting TRBD2. The CDR3 extends over 17 amino acids. J lost 1 base, V lost 1 base, and 1 base had no gene match. CDR1 is SGHAT, CDR2 FQNNGV, per germline.

This clonotype was seen only a few times. The chain has TRBV19 and TRBJ1-5; D not resolved. This CDR3 comprises 13 residues. Germline lookup yields CDR1 LNHDA and CDR2 SQIVND (reference sequence). Trimming shortened V by 11 bases and J by 2 bases, and 13 bases separated the two germline ends. In nucleotides, the CDR3 is TGTGCCTCCAACCCACGGGGCAATCAGCCCCAGCATTTT. Its protein product is CASNPRGNQPQHF.

A few counts support this clonotype. The rearrangement uses TRBV6-1 and TRBJ1-6, with D possibly being TRBD1 (6 bases). CDR3 size: 15 residues. The germline V and J ends were trimmed by 0 bases and 6 bases, with 9 bases remaining between them. The germline gives CDR1 MNHNS, CDR2 SASEGT. CDR3 in DNA: TGTGCCAGCAGTGAAGCAACAGGGACTAATTCACCCCTCCACTTT. Amino acid sequence: CASSEATGTNSPLHF.

The chain uses TRBV2 and TRBJ2-2; D not certain. V shed 7 bases and J shed 7 bases, with 16 bases lying between them. Germline values: CDR1 SNHLY, CDR2 FYNNEI. The CDR3 runs to 14 residues. The DNA for the CDR3 is TGTGCCAGCACTCCCGGACGTAGCAGCGGGGAGCTGTTTTTT. Amino acid sequence: CASTPGRSSGELFF.

The chain carries TRBV28 and TRBJ2-5; D is tentatively TRBD1 or TRBD2 (7 bases each). V was pared by 7 bases and J by 0 bases, with 27 bases between. Germline CDR1 is MDHEN and CDR2 is SYDVKM. This CDR3 comprises 19 residues. The DNA of the CDR3 is TGTGCCAGCACCCCAACAGGGGCGGGAGAGGGGGGGTACCAAGAGACCCAGTACTTC. Translation gives CASTPTGAGEGGYQETQYF.

The genes are TRBV4-2 and TRBJ2-5; a possible D gene is TRBD1 (5 bases). V lost 0 bases, J lost 2 bases, and 13 bases lay in between. Per the germline V gene, CDR1 is LGHNA and CDR2 is YNFKEQ. There are 16 residues in the CDR3. The CDR3 protein is CASSQETGRQQETQYF. For the CDR3, the DNA is TGTGCCAGCAGCCAAGAGACGGGCCGACAGCAAGAGACCCAGTACTTC.

The rearrangement links TRBV7-9 to TRBJ2-7; 12 bases are shared with TRBD2. After removal of 5 bases from V and 2 bases from J, the junction contained 7 bases not matched to a gene. This CDR3 has 16 residues. Germline V gene lookup returns CDR1 SEHNR and CDR2 FQNEAQ (reference sequence). CDR3 coding DNA: TGTGCCAGCAGCCAAATGACTAGCGGGAGACCCTACGAGCAGTACTTC. Translation gives CASSQMTSGRPYEQYF.

The rearrangement uses TRBV6-2 or TRBV6-3 and TRBJ1-5, with 8 bases that match TRBD1. The V and J ends lost 4 bases and 6 bases, in that order; junction bases with no gene match: 11. This CDR3 is 16 amino acids long. Germline CDR1 reads MNHEY; CDR2 reads SVGEGT. The CDR3 loop is CASSSPGDRRVQPQHF. CDR3 coding DNA: TGTGCCAGCAGTTCCCCCGGGGACAGGCGGGTTCAGCCCCAGCATTTT.

The sample holds many counts of this clonotype. V is TRBV29-1 and J is TRBJ1-1; TRBD1 is a possible D gene (5 bases). This CDR3 comprises 13 residues. The germline V gene has CDR1 SQVTM and CDR2 ANQGSEA. Trimming cost V 7 bases and J 4 bases, with 16 bases left between them. CDR3 in DNA: TGCAGCGCCGCTCCCCTGGGGCGCACTGAAGCTTTCTTT. It yields the protein CSAAPLGRTEAFF.

The J gene is TRBJ2-1, the V gene TRBV19; no clear D gene. V shed 4 bases and J shed 0 bases, with 13 bases lying between them. The CDR3 contains 16 residues. Germline V gives CDR1 LNHDA, CDR2 SQIVND (reference sequence). CDR3 nucleotide sequence: TGTGCCAGTAGTAGGTGGAATAGTAGCTCCTACAATGAGCAGTTCTTC. It translates to CASSRWNSSSYNEQFF.

This chain joins TRBV20-1 and TRBJ2-1; 7 bases fit TRBD2. The V gene end was trimmed by 2 bases and the J gene end by 3 bases; junction bases not matched to a gene: 4. CDR1 and CDR2 from the germline V gene are DFQATT and SNEGSKA (reference sequence). The CDR3 runs 14 residues. Here the CDR3 DNA reads TGCAGTGCTAGATTACTAGCGAACTACAATGAGCAGTTCTTC. Its protein is CSARLLANYNEQFF.

The rearrangement uses TRBV18 and TRBJ1-6; 8 positions agree with TRBD1. The V gene end was trimmed by 4 bases and the J gene end by 10 bases; junction bases not matched to a gene: 6. Germline CDR1 reads KGHSH; CDR2 reads LQKENI. The CDR3 consists of 14 residues. This CDR3 is CASSHGQGYSPLHF. The CDR3 nucleotides read TGTGCCAGCTCACATGGACAGGGCTACTCACCCCTCCACTTT.

The chain couples TRBV19 to TRBJ2-1, with TRBD2 identical over 9 bases. The junction had 4 bases not matched to a gene; V was cut back by 9 bases and J by 1 base. The length of the CDR3 is 14 residues. The germline gives CDR1 LNHDA, CDR2 SQIVND (reference sequence). The CDR3 region is CARPTSGSYNEQFF. The CDR3 DNA sequence: TGTGCCAGGCCGACTAGCGGTTCCTACAATGAGCAGTTCTTC.

The rearrangement joins TRBV27 to TRBJ2-5; TRBD1 agrees at 10 bases. Unmatched junction bases numbered 15, after V lost 2 bases and J lost 0 bases. This CDR3 has 20 amino acids. Germline lookup yields CDR1 MNHEY and CDR2 SMNVEV (reference sequence). The CDR3 spells CASSLGFGTGAPKYQETQYF. As DNA, the CDR3 is TGTGCCAGCAGTTTAGGATTCGGGACAGGGGCTCCGAAGTACCAAGAGACCCAGTACTTC.

J is TRBJ1-1 and V is TRBV7-9; 8 nucleotides match TRBD1. The CDR3 has 17 residues. V was pared by 5 bases and J by 5 bases, with 16 bases of the junction left unmatched. The germline CDR1 and CDR2 sequences are SEHNR and FQNEAQ (reference sequence). CDR3 loop: CASSTTRTRGLGTEAFF. The CDR3, as DNA: TGTGCCAGCAGCACCACCCGGACCAGGGGGCTGGGAACTGAAGCTTTCTTT.